These 19 T cell receptor beta chains originate from one sample sequenced in a study of blood T cell repertoires in COVID-19. TCRdb keeps only in-frame clones here, not all; method: immunoSEQ multiplex PCR. The data hold some 250,000 clones, with about nine tenths observed a single time. Sequencing was carried out using PBMCs or T cells enriched from blood (not recorded which). The receptors derive from a young man who had recovered from COVID-19.

This chain joins TRBV19 and TRBJ2-1, with TRBD2 matching 7 bases. The CDR3 length is 13 residues. CDR1 is LNHDA and CDR2 is SQIVND in the germline V gene (reference sequence). V was pared by 5 bases and J by 10 bases, with 8 bases of the junction left unmatched. The CDR3 DNA is TGTGCCAGTAGTGCCGGACTAGTGAAGGAGCAGTTCTTC. It translates to CASSAGLVKEQFF. The whole variable domain, filled in from reference TRBV19 and TRBJ2-1, reads DGGITQSPKYLFRKEGQNVTLSCEQNLNHDAMYWYRQDPGQGLRLIYYSQIVNDFQKGDIAEGYSVSREKKESFPLTVTSAQKNPTAFYLCASSAGLVKEQFFGPGTRLTVL.

The chain joins TRBV30 to TRBJ1-2; 7 bases are shared with TRBD1. With 3 bases clipped from V and 2 bases from J, the junction kept 6 bases outside the gene matches. The CDR3 sequence is 14 residues long. CDR1 and CDR2 (germline): GTSNPN, SVGIG (reference sequence). CDR3 nucleotides: TGTGCCTGGAGCCGACAGGGAGGCAACTATGGCTACACCTTC. Its translation: CAWSRQGGNYGYTF.

The rearrangement joins TRBV6-4 to TRBJ1-2, with 7 bases lining up with TRBD1. Per the germline V gene, CDR1 is MRHNA and CDR2 is SNTAGT. This CDR3 contains 13 residues. The trim removed 10 bases at V and 3 bases at J, leaving 8 bases unmatched. CDR3 nucleotide sequence: TGTGCCACCAGGGAGGGGGCAGACTATGGCTACACCTTC. Translation: CATREGADYGYTF.

The chain is built from TRBV5-1 and TRBJ2-7; 7 bases map to TRBD2. CDR1 is SGHRS and CDR2 is YFSETQ in the germline V gene. This CDR3 has 16 residues. The ends lost 4 bases at V and 0 bases at J; junction bases unmatched: 10. CDR3 nucleotide sequence: TGCGCCAGCAGCGTAGGGCGAGCGGGGAGCTCCTACGAGCAGTACTTC. It specifies CASSVGRAGSSYEQYF.

This chain links TRBV2 with TRBJ1-4; perhaps TRBD1 as D (6 bases). The CDR3 is made up of 16 amino acids. Germline lookup yields CDR1 SNHLY and CDR2 FYNNEI. With 2 bases removed from V and 7 bases from J, the gap between germline ends came to 17 bases. The chain's CDR3 is CASSERSMRTVEKLFF. CDR3 in DNA: TGTGCCAGCAGTGAAAGGTCTATGCGGACAGTTGAAAAACTGTTTTTT.

This clone came up once. The J gene is TRBJ1-1, the V gene TRBV18; TRBD1 agrees at 7 bases. This CDR3 is built from 15 residues. The V gene's germline CDR1 is KGHSH and CDR2 LQKENI. Trimming removed 6 bases from V and 1 base from J; junction bases left unmatched: 8. Here the CDR3 DNA reads TGTGCCAGCTCGCGTACAGGGGCCAAGAACACTGAAGCTTTCTTT. This encodes CASSRTGAKNTEAFF.

V is TRBV11-2 and J is TRBJ2-3, with D perhaps TRBD2 (6 bases). Germline V gives CDR1 SGHAT, CDR2 FQNNGV. The ends were cut back, 4 bases at V and 5 bases at J, with 10 bases in the middle. The CDR3 extends over 13 amino acids. The DNA for the CDR3 is TGTGCCAGCAGCTGGGGGGTGAGAGATACGCAGTATTTT. It encodes CASSWGVRDTQYF.

The genes are TRBV28 and TRBJ1-4; 10 positions agree with TRBD1. Germline V gives CDR1 MDHEN, CDR2 SYDVKM. The trim removed 6 bases at V and 2 bases at J, leaving 6 bases unmatched. The CDR3 consists of 16 residues. In nucleotides, the CDR3 is TGTGCCAGCAGCCTCGGACAGGGGGTGACTAATGAAAAACTGTTTTTT. It is translated as CASSLGQGVTNEKLFF.

The rearrangement joins TRBV9 to TRBJ2-1; TRBD2 matches at 13 bases. Unmatched junction bases numbered 7, after V lost 4 bases and J lost 9 bases. There are 15 residues in the CDR3. In germline, CDR1 is SGDLS, CDR2 YYNGEE. This CDR3 is CASSLGTSGTSEQFF. The DNA of the CDR3 is TGTGCCAGCAGCCTTGGGACTAGCGGGACGAGTGAGCAGTTCTTC.

The V and J genes are TRBV3-1 (or the pseudogene TRBV3-2) and TRBJ1-1; maybe TRBD1 (5 bases). Germline CDR1 is LGHDT and CDR2 is YNNKEL (reference sequence). The V end lost 1 base, the J end lost 5 bases, and 11 bases lay between the germline ends. CDR3 length: 14 amino acids. The CDR3 region is CASSQVGGDTEAFF. The CDR3, as DNA: TGTGCCAGCAGCCAAGTAGGAGGGGATACTGAAGCTTTCTTT.

J is TRBJ1-1 and V is TRBV12-5; 9 nucleotides agree with TRBD1. The CDR3 covers 13 residues. Germline CDR1 LGHNT, CDR2 FRNRAP. J gave up 3 bases and V 7 bases, and 3 bases lay outside the gene matches. The CDR3 coding sequence is TGTGCTAGTGTACGACAGGGGGACACTGAAGCTTTCTTT. This codes for CASVRQGDTEAFF. Based on the CDR3 plus reference TRBV12-5 and TRBJ1-1, the full variable domain is DARVTQTPRHKVTEMGQEVTMRCQPILGHNTVFWYRQTMMQGLELLAYFRNRAPLDDSGMPKDRFSAEMPDATLATLKIQPSEPRDSAVYFCASVRQGDTEAFFGQGTRLTVV.

This clone appeared a few times. V usage is TRBV10-3 and J usage is TRBJ2-2; D perhaps matches TRBD1 (6 bases). V dropped 7 bases and J dropped 3 bases, with 12 bases sitting between them. CDR3 size: 14 residues. CDR1 is ENHRY and CDR2 is SYGVKD in the germline V gene. The CDR3: CAIKGDKDTGELFF. The CDR3 DNA is TGTGCCATCAAAGGGGACAAGGACACCGGGGAGCTGTTTTTT.

The chain joins TRBV7-2 to TRBJ1-2, with TRBD1 as a possible D gene (6 bases). Germline V gives CDR1 SGHTA, CDR2 FQGNSA. This CDR3 region has 16 residues. V was shortened by 5 bases and J by 3 bases, with 19 bases between the two germline ends. CDR3 amino acids: CASSPWGGGPDYGYTF. DNA of the CDR3: TGTGCCAGCAGCCCATGGGGTGGGGGCCCTGACTATGGCTACACCTTC.

The chain uses TRBV13 and TRBJ2-1; weak D call: TRBD1 (6 bases). The V and J ends lost 6 bases and 5 bases respectively, with 14 bases between them. The CDR3 covers 14 residues. In germline, CDR1 is PRHDT, CDR2 FYEKMQ (reference sequence). CDR3 residues: CASSYQGPDNEQFF. The CDR3 nucleotides read TGTGCCAGCAGTTACCAGGGGCCGGACAATGAGCAGTTCTTC.

The J gene is TRBJ2-1, the V gene TRBV4-2; 12 bases are a match to TRBD2. Germline V gene data show CDR1 as LGHNA and CDR2 as YNFKEQ. This CDR3 is built from 16 residues. The V and J ends lost 0 bases and 16 bases, in that order; junction bases with no gene match: 13. The CDR3 coding sequence is TGTGCCAGCAGCCAAGAGGGGACTAGCGGGTCCGATCCCCCTTTCTTC. Its protein is CASSQEGTSGSDPPFF.

This rearrangement joins TRBV19 to TRBJ1-6, with D possibly being TRBD1 (6 bases). The CDR3 is 14 amino acids. Germline V gene lookup returns CDR1 LNHDA and CDR2 SQIVND (reference sequence). V lost 2 bases to trimming and J lost 9 bases, with 11 bases between them. The CDR3 DNA follows: TGTGCCAGTAGTATAAACAGGGAGCCTTCACCCCTCCACTTT. Translating gives CASSINREPSPLHF. Based on the CDR3 plus reference TRBV19 and TRBJ1-6, the full variable domain is DGGITQSPKYLFRKEGQNVTLSCEQNLNHDAMYWYRQDPGQGLRLIYYSQIVNDFQKGDIAEGYSVSREKKESFPLTVTSAQKNPTAFYLCASSINREPSPLHFGNGTRLTVT.

The genes are TRBV4-2 and TRBJ2-7, with 12 bases aligning to TRBD2. Germline V gene data show CDR1 as LGHNA and CDR2 as YNFKEQ. The CDR3 has 17 residues. The junction had 8 bases not matched to a gene; V was cut back by 3 bases and J by 2 bases. CDR3 nucleotides: TGTGCCAGCAGCCAGTTGCGATGGACTAGCGGGGCCTACGAGCAGTACTTC. Amino acids: CASSQLRWTSGAYEQYF.

CDR3 sequence reads: CASSLGIDSVYEQYF. CDR3 in DNA: TGTGCCAGCAGTTTAGGAATTGACTCGGTCTACGAGCAGTACTTC. V is TRBV27 and J is TRBJ2-7; D unresolved. This CDR3 is built from 15 residues. CDR1 is MNHEY and CDR2 is SMNVEV in the germline V gene (reference sequence). V lost 2 bases, J lost 3 bases, and 14 bases lay in between.

The genes are TRBV6-5 and TRBJ2-7; 9 bases map to TRBD1. Per germline, CDR1 MNHEY and CDR2 SVGAGI. Germline trimming cut 0 bases from V and 3 bases from J; bases unmatched to any gene: 3. The length of the CDR3 is 15 residues. CDR3 DNA sequence: TGTGCCAGCAGTTACTCGACGACAGGGGGCTACGAGCAGTACTTC. It specifies CASSYSTTGGYEQYF.